Listed below are T cell receptor beta chains from one sample, sequenced in a study of blood T cell repertoires in COVID-19. The table came from immunoSEQ multiplex PCR; TCRdb's copy has only in-frame clones and leaves some out. The profile covers hundreds of thousands of clones, with about 87% appearing a single time and approximately 0.92% taken by the ten largest. Sequenced material: peripheral blood. These receptors came from a young man with COVID-19, enrolled during active disease. Both conserved end residues are part of each CDR3. D genes are given only for firm matches. Clone size appears in some rows only: once, few, many, or a class for an expanded clone.

v_call: TRBV5-1; j_call: TRBJ2-5; d_call: TRBD1; clone_size: -; cdr3_aa: CASSSDRDRGRRETQYF; cdr3_nt: TGCGCCAGCAGCTCAGACCGGGACAGGGGTAGGAGGGAGACCCAGTACTTC
v_call: TRBV25-1; j_call: TRBJ1-5; d_call: TRBD1; clone_size: -; cdr3_aa: CASSDSRTGGNQPQHF; cdr3_nt: TGTGCCAGCAGTGATTCAAGGACAGGGGGAAATCAGCCCCAGCATTTT
v_call: TRBV3-1/TRBV3-2; j_call: TRBJ2-2; d_call: TRBD2; clone_size: -; cdr3_aa: CASSQTGTSGYGELFF; cdr3_nt: TGTGCCAGCAGCCAAACCGGGACTAGCGGTTACGGGGAGCTGTTTTTT
v_call: TRBV4-2; j_call: TRBJ2-7; d_call: -; clone_size: -; cdr3_aa: CASSQDPLAGEQYF; cdr3_nt: TGTGCCAGCAGCCAAGATCCACTAGCTGGCGAGCAGTACTTC
v_call: TRBV6-5; j_call: TRBJ2-7; d_call: TRBD1; clone_size: -; cdr3_aa: CASRLGTGRTQQYF; cdr3_nt: TGTGCCAGCAGACTCGGGACAGGGCGTACGCAGCAGTACTTC
v_call: TRBV5-1; j_call: TRBJ2-5; d_call: TRBD2; clone_size: -; cdr3_aa: CASTKTSGGETQYF; cdr3_nt: TGCGCCAGCACCAAGACTAGCGGGGGTGAGACCCAGTACTTC
v_call: TRBV27; j_call: TRBJ1-1; d_call: -; clone_size: -; cdr3_aa: CASSPTPGGPIKAFF; cdr3_nt: TGTGCCAGCAGTCCCACCCCGGGGGGTCCAATTAAGGCTTTCTTT
v_call: TRBV3-1/TRBV3-2; j_call: TRBJ1-5; d_call: -; clone_size: -; cdr3_aa: CASSQSGAPNQPQHF; cdr3_nt: TGTGCCAGCAGCCAATCAGGGGCACCCAATCAGCCCCAGCATTTT
v_call: TRBV28; j_call: TRBJ1-6; d_call: TRBD1; clone_size: -; cdr3_aa: CASPPRGDRGHSPLHF; cdr3_nt: TGTGCCAGCCCCCCGAGAGGGGACAGGGGGCATTCACCCCTCCACTTT
v_call: TRBV4-1; j_call: TRBJ1-1; d_call: -; clone_size: -; cdr3_aa: CASSQDREGGTEAFF; cdr3_nt: TGCGCCAGCAGCCAAGATCGGGAAGGGGGCACTGAAGCTTTCTTT
v_call: TRBV5-1; j_call: TRBJ1-2; d_call: -; clone_size: -; cdr3_aa: CASSGSLGGDGYTF; cdr3_nt: TGCGCCAGCAGCGGTAGTCTAGGGGGTGACGGCTACACCTTC
v_call: TRBV14; j_call: TRBJ1-2; d_call: -; clone_size: -; cdr3_aa: CASSQDWQRLFTF; cdr3_nt: TGTGCCAGCAGCCAAGACTGGCAGAGACTTTTCACCTTC
v_call: TRBV5-1; j_call: TRBJ1-4; d_call: -; clone_size: -; cdr3_aa: CASSLDAVGEKLFF; cdr3_nt: TGCGCCAGCAGCTTGGATGCGGTCGGGGAAAAACTGTTTTTT
v_call: TRBV10-3; j_call: TRBJ2-1; d_call: TRBD2; clone_size: -; cdr3_aa: CAISLTSGRVNEQFF; cdr3_nt: TGTGCCATCAGCTTAACTAGCGGGAGGGTCAATGAGCAGTTCTTC
v_call: TRBV5-6; j_call: TRBJ2-1; d_call: -; clone_size: -; cdr3_aa: CASSLIKERRSSNEQFF; cdr3_nt: TGTGCCAGCAGCCTTATTAAAGAGCGTCGCAGCTCAAATGAGCAGTTCTTC
v_call: TRBV2; j_call: TRBJ2-3; d_call: -; clone_size: -; cdr3_aa: CASSVEFKSASDTQYF; cdr3_nt: TGTGCCAGCAGTGTCGAGTTCAAGAGCGCTTCAGATACGCAGTATTTT
v_call: TRBV19; j_call: TRBJ2-7; d_call: TRBD1; clone_size: -; cdr3_aa: CASSDRGVLYEQYF; cdr3_nt: TGTGCCAGTAGTGACAGGGGGGTGTTGTACGAGCAGTACTTC
v_call: TRBV7-9; j_call: TRBJ2-3; d_call: TRBD2; clone_size: -; cdr3_aa: CASSFSGGPSTDTQYF; cdr3_nt: TGTGCCAGCAGCTTTAGCGGGGGACCTAGCACAGATACGCAGTATTTT
v_call: TRBV19; j_call: TRBJ1-6; d_call: TRBD1; clone_size: -; cdr3_aa: CASNKDRADNSPLHF; cdr3_nt: TGTGCCAGTAATAAGGACAGGGCTGATAATTCACCCCTCCACTTT
v_call: TRBV2; j_call: TRBJ1-3; d_call: -; clone_size: -; cdr3_aa: CASEGAGNTIYF; cdr3_nt: TGTGCCAGCGAGGGTGCTGGAAACACCATATATTTT
v_call: TRBV4-1; j_call: TRBJ2-7; d_call: TRBD1; clone_size: -; cdr3_aa: CASSQGTGSSYEQYF; cdr3_nt: TGCGCCAGCAGCCAAGGGACAGGGAGCTCCTACGAGCAGTACTTC
v_call: TRBV5-4; j_call: TRBJ2-3; d_call: TRBD2; clone_size: once; cdr3_aa: CAGRLASTDTQYF; cdr3_nt: TGTGCCGGTCGACTAGCCAGCACAGATACGCAGTATTTT
v_call: TRBV27; j_call: TRBJ1-5; d_call: -; clone_size: -; cdr3_aa: CASSKQGFSNQPQHF; cdr3_nt: TGTGCCAGCAGTAAACAGGGCTTCAGCAATCAGCCCCAGCATTTT
v_call: TRBV19; j_call: TRBJ2-7; d_call: -; clone_size: -; cdr3_aa: CASSISPGQSSYEQYF; cdr3_nt: TGTGCCAGTAGTATTTCTCCGGGACAAAGCTCCTACGAGCAGTACTTC
v_call: TRBV18; j_call: TRBJ2-3; d_call: TRBD2; clone_size: -; cdr3_aa: CASSTREQRGRTDTQYF; cdr3_nt: TGTGCCAGCTCCACCAGAGAACAGCGGGGGCGCACAGATACGCAGTATTTT
v_call: TRBV24-1; j_call: TRBJ1-2; d_call: TRBD1; clone_size: -; cdr3_aa: CATSVGQGYGYTF; cdr3_nt: TGTGCCACCAGTGTCGGACAGGGGTATGGCTACACCTTC
v_call: TRBV18; j_call: TRBJ2-7; d_call: TRBD2; clone_size: -; cdr3_aa: CASSPIAGVEEQYF; cdr3_nt: TGTGCCAGCTCACCTATAGCGGGAGTTGAAGAGCAGTACTTC
v_call: TRBV5-1; j_call: TRBJ2-1; d_call: -; clone_size: -; cdr3_aa: CASSLRQYNEQFF; cdr3_nt: TGCGCCAGCAGCTTGCGACAGTACAATGAGCAGTTCTTC
v_call: TRBV19; j_call: TRBJ2-7; d_call: -; clone_size: -; cdr3_aa: CASSGFHEQYF; cdr3_nt: TGTGCCAGCTCAGGGTTCCACGAGCAGTACTTC
v_call: TRBV27; j_call: TRBJ2-3; d_call: -; clone_size: -; cdr3_aa: CASGLGGRTDTQYF; cdr3_nt: TGTGCCAGCGGGCTCGGGGGACGCACAGATACGCAGTATTTT
v_call: TRBV5-4; j_call: TRBJ2-7; d_call: -; clone_size: -; cdr3_aa: CASSLGPSGAGEQYF; cdr3_nt: TGTGCCAGCAGCTTGGGGCCCTCAGGGGCCGGGGAGCAGTACTTC
v_call: TRBV6-6; j_call: TRBJ2-7; d_call: TRBD2; clone_size: -; cdr3_aa: CASSTVGTSGFYEQYF; cdr3_nt: TGTGCCAGCAGCACCGTCGGGACTAGTGGATTTTACGAGCAGTACTTC
v_call: TRBV19; j_call: TRBJ1-2; d_call: TRBD1; clone_size: -; cdr3_aa: CASSNDREAYGYTF; cdr3_nt: TGTGCCAGTAGTAATGACAGGGAGGCCTATGGCTACACCTTC
v_call: TRBV5-1; j_call: TRBJ1-4; d_call: -; clone_size: -; cdr3_aa: CASTSGEGEKLFF; cdr3_nt: TGCGCCAGCACCTCCGGGGAGGGGGAAAAACTGTTTTTT
v_call: TRBV19; j_call: TRBJ1-4; d_call: -; clone_size: -; cdr3_aa: CASSSRGTATNEKLFF; cdr3_nt: TGTGCCAGTAGTTCGAGGGGGACCGCAACTAATGAAAAACTGTTTTTT
v_call: TRBV5-1; j_call: TRBJ2-1; d_call: TRBD2; clone_size: -; cdr3_aa: CASSLGSSGNEQFF; cdr3_nt: TGCGCCAGCAGCTTGGGGTCTAGCGGGAATGAGCAGTTCTTC
v_call: TRBV7-2; j_call: TRBJ2-7; d_call: TRBD2; clone_size: -; cdr3_aa: CASSREGRQYEQYF; cdr3_nt: TGTGCCAGCAGCCGGGAGGGCCGACAATACGAGCAGTACTTC
v_call: TRBV9; j_call: TRBJ2-7; d_call: -; clone_size: -; cdr3_aa: CASSPNLRDLNEQYF; cdr3_nt: TGTGCCAGCAGCCCCAACCTCAGGGATCTGAACGAGCAGTACTTC
v_call: TRBV10-3; j_call: TRBJ2-7; d_call: -; clone_size: -; cdr3_aa: CAISEPAVRSYEQYF; cdr3_nt: TGTGCCATCAGTGAGCCTGCTGTCAGGTCCTACGAGCAGTACTTC
v_call: TRBV5-4; j_call: TRBJ1-2; d_call: TRBD1; clone_size: -; cdr3_aa: CASSDGQDYGYTF; cdr3_nt: TGTGCCAGCAGCGACGGACAGGACTATGGCTACACCTTC
v_call: TRBV6-5; j_call: TRBJ1-3; d_call: TRBD1; clone_size: -; cdr3_aa: CASTGTGDGNTIYF; cdr3_nt: TGTGCCAGCACGGGGACAGGGGATGGAAACACCATATATTTT
v_call: TRBV18; j_call: TRBJ1-1; d_call: -; clone_size: -; cdr3_aa: CASSTGQNTEAFF; cdr3_nt: TGTGCCAGCTCAACCGGACAGAACACTGAAGCTTTCTTT
v_call: TRBV18; j_call: TRBJ2-2; d_call: -; clone_size: -; cdr3_aa: CASSPYTEVTGELFF; cdr3_nt: TGTGCCAGCTCACCATACACGGAGGTCACCGGGGAGCTGTTTTTT
v_call: TRBV4-2; j_call: TRBJ2-7; d_call: -; clone_size: -; cdr3_aa: CASSQASGDFSYEQYF; cdr3_nt: TGTGCCAGCAGCCAAGCGTCCGGGGACTTTTCCTACGAGCAGTACTTC
v_call: TRBV5-1; j_call: TRBJ1-1; d_call: -; clone_size: -; cdr3_aa: CASSLRTQNTEAFF; cdr3_nt: TGCGCCAGCAGCTTGCGGACACAGAACACTGAAGCTTTCTTT
v_call: TRBV7-9; j_call: TRBJ1-1; d_call: -; clone_size: -; cdr3_aa: CASSSGTEAFF; cdr3_nt: TGTGCCAGCAGCTCGGGGACTGAAGCTTTCTTT
v_call: TRBV19; j_call: TRBJ2-5; d_call: TRBD2; clone_size: -; cdr3_aa: CASSIGAGGKETQYF; cdr3_nt: TGTGCCAGTAGTATTGGTGCGGGAGGAAAAGAGACCCAGTACTTC
v_call: TRBV3-1/TRBV3-2; j_call: TRBJ2-5; d_call: TRBD2; clone_size: -; cdr3_aa: CASSQRTGTSYETQYF; cdr3_nt: TGTGCCAGCAGCCAAAGAACCGGGACTAGCTACGAGACCCAGTACTTC
v_call: TRBV5-5; j_call: TRBJ1-2; d_call: -; clone_size: -; cdr3_aa: CASSLVQIYGYTF; cdr3_nt: TGTGCCAGCAGCTTGGTCCAGATCTATGGCTACACCTTC
v_call: TRBV6-6; j_call: TRBJ2-7; d_call: TRBD1; clone_size: -; cdr3_aa: CASNTTGGGNEQYF; cdr3_nt: TGTGCCAGCAATACTACAGGGGGCGGGAACGAGCAGTACTTC
v_call: TRBV19; j_call: TRBJ2-6; d_call: TRBD1; clone_size: -; cdr3_aa: CASSSGTGVSGANVLTF; cdr3_nt: TGTGCCAGTAGTTCTGGGACAGGGGTATCTGGGGCCAACGTCCTGACTTTC
v_call: TRBV29-1; j_call: TRBJ2-1; d_call: -; clone_size: once; cdr3_aa: CSVIREWTYNEQFF; cdr3_nt: TGCAGCGTTATCAGGGAATGGACCTACAATGAGCAGTTCTTC
v_call: TRBV15; j_call: TRBJ1-5; d_call: -; clone_size: -; cdr3_aa: CATSRKFGVVQPQHF; cdr3_nt: TGTGCCACCAGCAGAAAGTTCGGGGTAGTGCAGCCCCAGCATTTT
v_call: TRBV6-2/TRBV6-3; j_call: TRBJ2-3; d_call: TRBD2; clone_size: -; cdr3_aa: CASSKKRGPRTDTQYF; cdr3_nt: TGTGCCAGCAGTAAAAAGCGGGGCCCACGAACAGATACGCAGTATTTT
v_call: TRBV9; j_call: TRBJ2-7; d_call: TRBD2; clone_size: -; cdr3_aa: CASSVATSGDEQYF; cdr3_nt: TGTGCCAGCAGCGTAGCAACTAGCGGGGACGAGCAGTACTTC